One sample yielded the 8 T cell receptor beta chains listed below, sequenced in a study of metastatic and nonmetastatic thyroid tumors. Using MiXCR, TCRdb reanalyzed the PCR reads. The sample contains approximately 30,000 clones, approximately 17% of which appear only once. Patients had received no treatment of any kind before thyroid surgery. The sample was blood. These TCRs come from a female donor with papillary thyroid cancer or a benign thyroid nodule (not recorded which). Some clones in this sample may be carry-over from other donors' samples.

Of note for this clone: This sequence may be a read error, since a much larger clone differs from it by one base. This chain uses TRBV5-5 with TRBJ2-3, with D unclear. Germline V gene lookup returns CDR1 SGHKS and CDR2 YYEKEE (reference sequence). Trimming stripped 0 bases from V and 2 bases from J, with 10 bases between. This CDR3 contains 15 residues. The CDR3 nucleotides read TGTGCCAGCAGCTTGGCAGGTCACATCACAGATACGCAGTATTTT. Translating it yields CASSLAGHITDTQYF.

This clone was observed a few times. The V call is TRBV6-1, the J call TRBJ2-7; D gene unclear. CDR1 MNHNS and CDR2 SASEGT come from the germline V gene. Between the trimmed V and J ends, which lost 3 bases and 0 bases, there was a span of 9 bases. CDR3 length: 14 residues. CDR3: CASSERGPSYEQYF. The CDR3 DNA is TGTGCCAGCAGTGAGAGAGGACCCTCCTACGAGCAGTACTTC.

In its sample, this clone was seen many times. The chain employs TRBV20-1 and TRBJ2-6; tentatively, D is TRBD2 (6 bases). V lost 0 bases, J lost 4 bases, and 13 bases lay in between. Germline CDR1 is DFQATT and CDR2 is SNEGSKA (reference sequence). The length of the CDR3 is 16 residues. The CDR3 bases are TGCAGTGCTAGAGATCACGGGGGTACAGGGGCCAACGTCCTGACTTTC. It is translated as CSARDHGGTGANVLTF.

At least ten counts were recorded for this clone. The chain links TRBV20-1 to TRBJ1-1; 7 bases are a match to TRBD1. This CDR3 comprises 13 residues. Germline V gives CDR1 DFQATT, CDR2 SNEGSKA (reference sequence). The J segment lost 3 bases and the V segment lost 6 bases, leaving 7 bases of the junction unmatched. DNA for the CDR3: TGCAGTGCCCATCGACAGGGATACACTGAAGCTTTCTTT. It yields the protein CSAHRQGYTEAFF.

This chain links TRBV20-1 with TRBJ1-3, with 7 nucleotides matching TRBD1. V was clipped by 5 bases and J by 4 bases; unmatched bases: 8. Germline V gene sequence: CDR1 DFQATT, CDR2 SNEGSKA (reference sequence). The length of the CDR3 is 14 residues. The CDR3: CSAAMRGRGNTIYF. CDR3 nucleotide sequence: TGCAGTGCTGCCATGAGGGGGCGAGGAAACACCATATATTTT.

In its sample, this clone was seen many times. The CDR3 is CASSAGQGINEQFF. The CDR3 DNA follows: TGTGCCAGCAGCGCAGGACAGGGAATCAATGAGCAGTTCTTC. The chain employs TRBV9 and TRBJ2-1, with 8 bases aligning to TRBD1. V lost 3 bases, J lost 6 bases, and 5 bases stayed unmatched. This CDR3 has 14 amino acids. CDR1 and CDR2 (germline): SGDLS, YYNGEE.

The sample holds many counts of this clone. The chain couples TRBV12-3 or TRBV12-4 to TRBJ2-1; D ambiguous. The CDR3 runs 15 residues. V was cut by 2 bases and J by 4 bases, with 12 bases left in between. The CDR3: CASSLSGRPYNEQFF. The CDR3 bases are TGTGCCAGCAGTTTATCAGGTCGACCGTACAATGAGCAGTTCTTC.

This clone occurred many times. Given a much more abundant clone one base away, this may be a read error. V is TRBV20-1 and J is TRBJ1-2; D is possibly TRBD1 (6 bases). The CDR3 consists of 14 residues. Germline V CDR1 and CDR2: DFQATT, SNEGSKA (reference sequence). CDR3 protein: CSTRGGPQHYGYTF. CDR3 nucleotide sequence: TGCAGTACTAGAGGGGGACCCCAGCACTATGGCTACACCTTC.